The 22 T cell receptor beta chains reported below all come from one sample, sequenced in a study of T cell repertoires and Cas9 in healthy adults. The protocol was immunoSEQ multiplex PCR, while the TCRdb copy is restricted to in-frame clones and leaves out a portion. The table shows approximately 21,000 clones, with around 90% occurring only once. The sequenced sample was CD4+ effector T cells (CD127+, CD25-, CD137-, CD154-) from PBMCs; culture status not recorded. These receptors came from a human donor in good health.

DNA of the CDR3: TGTGCCAGCAGTACTACGAACGACAGGGCCCATAGCAATCAGCCCCAGCATTTT. This codes for CASSTTNDRAHSNQPQHF. The chain couples TRBV28 to TRBJ1-5; TRBD1 matches at 7 bases. The CDR3 is 18 residues long. CDR1 and CDR2 (germline): MDHEN, SYDVKM. Trimming took 5 bases from V and 0 from J; bases not matched to a gene: 13.

This clone was detected only once. This rearrangement joins TRBV7-8 to TRBJ2-5; D not certain. The V gene lost 1 base and the J gene lost 5 bases, with 8 bases spanning the gap. The CDR3 length is 13 residues. The germline CDR1 and CDR2 sequences are SGHVS and FQNEAQ. The CDR3 loop is CASSLGSVETQYF. The CDR3, as DNA: TGTGCCAGCAGCTTAGGGAGCGTTGAGACCCAGTACTTC.

J is TRBJ2-7 and V is TRBV5-1, with 9 bases that match TRBD1. The germline V gene encodes CDR1 SGHRS and CDR2 YFSETQ. This CDR3 has 14 amino acids. Germline trimming cut 5 bases from V and 7 bases from J; bases unmatched to any gene: 10. The CDR3 DNA reads as TGCGCCAGCAGTTTACAGGGGGCCCTGGTTGAGCAGTACTTC. Protein product: CASSLQGALVEQYF.

V and J are TRBV7-9 and TRBJ2-7, with a weak D call TRBD1 (6 bases). This CDR3 comprises 14 residues. Trimming removed 2 bases from V and 5 bases from J, with 13 bases in between. Germline V gene sequence: CDR1 SEHNR, CDR2 FQNEAQ (reference sequence). The chain's CDR3 is CASSLIRGWDEQYF. The CDR3 DNA follows: TGTGCCAGCAGCTTAATCAGGGGTTGGGACGAGCAGTACTTC.

This clone was seen just once. The V and J genes are TRBV4-2 and TRBJ1-5; D might be TRBD1 (5 bases). With 4 bases removed from V and 2 bases from J, the gap between germline ends came to 18 bases. Per germline, CDR1 LGHNA and CDR2 YNFKEQ. The CDR3 length is 17 residues. Here the CDR3 reads CASSPLGGDSGNQPQHF. The CDR3 coding sequence is TGTGCCAGCAGCCCCTTGGGAGGGGATAGCGGCAATCAGCCCCAGCATTTT.

This chain links TRBV4-1 with TRBJ2-7; 7 nucleotides agree with TRBD1. Germline trimming cut 2 bases from V and 0 bases from J; bases unmatched to any gene: 16. The length of the CDR3 is 19 residues. The germline V gene encodes CDR1 MGHRA and CDR2 YSYEKL. The DNA of the CDR3 is TGCGCCAGCAGCCAAATTTTATCCAGGGACAGACAGAGCTCCTACGAGCAGTACTTC. This translates into CASSQILSRDRQSSYEQYF.

As for this clone: An end of the junction does not agree with germline; a read error may underlie this. The J gene is TRBJ2-7, the V gene TRBV7-7, with 11 bases matching TRBD2. The CDR3 spans 13 residues. Germline-derived CDR1 and CDR2 are SSHAT and FNYEAQ (reference sequence). This CDR3 reads CASSSTSGGEQYF. DNA of the CDR3: TGTGCTAGCAGCTCCACTAGCGGGGGCGAGCAGTACTTC.

This sequence joins TRBV4-2 and TRBJ2-2, with 14 bases fitting TRBD2. Germline V CDR1 and CDR2: LGHNA, YNFKEQ. Trimming took 5 bases from V and 2 from J; bases not matched to a gene: 7. The CDR3 length is 18 residues. As DNA, the CDR3 is TGTGCCAGCAGCACCCGGACTAGCGGGGGGATTAACACCGGGGAGCTGTTTTTT. Protein product: CASSTRTSGGINTGELFF.

This chain connects TRBV4-1 to TRBJ2-5; D unclear. The V end was cut by 1 base, the J end by 4 bases, with 22 bases between. CDR3 length: 18 residues. In germline, CDR1 is MGHRA, CDR2 YSYEKL. This CDR3 reads CASSQVNLIASARETQYF. CDR3 sequence (DNA): TGCGCCAGCAGCCAAGTTAATTTAATAGCCTCAGCCCGAGAGACCCAGTACTTC.

This clone was detected a few times. V is TRBV5-1 and J is TRBJ1-1, with TRBD1 identical over 9 bases. CDR3 length: 14 amino acids. V lost 3 bases and J lost 3; bases outside the gene matches: 3. Germline V lookup: CDR1 SGHRS, CDR2 YFSETQ. The CDR3 DNA reads TGCGCCAGCAGCTCCTGGACAGGGGACACTGAAGCTTTCTTT. This codes for CASSSWTGDTEAFF.

This clone was seen a single time. Additional DNA sequences in this sample encode the identical CDR3. CDR3: CASSFWGAPTEAFF. CDR3 bases: TGTGCCAGCAGCTTTTGGGGGGCACCCACTGAAGCTTTCTTT. The V gene is TRBV28, the J gene TRBJ1-1, with TRBD1 as a possible D gene (6 bases). V dropped 6 bases and J dropped 4 bases, with 15 bases sitting between them. Germline values: CDR1 MDHEN, CDR2 SYDVKM. This CDR3 has 14 residues.

The chain has TRBV11-2 and TRBJ2-3; 14 bases map to TRBD2. The CDR3 is made up of 17 amino acids. Germline CDR1 is SGHAT and CDR2 is FQNNGV. V shed 5 bases, J shed 5 bases, and the junction held 9 bases outside the gene matches. The CDR3 reads CASSTKGLAGAGDTQYF. The CDR3 DNA reads as TGTGCCAGCAGCACCAAGGGACTAGCGGGGGCGGGAGATACGCAGTATTTT.

The rearrangement uses TRBV2 and TRBJ2-7; D gene ambiguous. With 6 bases removed from V and 3 bases from J, the gap between germline ends came to 18 bases. The CDR3 length is 15 residues. Germline V gene lookup returns CDR1 SNHLY and CDR2 FYNNEI. The CDR3, as DNA: TGTGCCAGCAGCTCCCTAGGAGTTGATGGCTACGAGCAGTACTTC. Its translation is CASSSLGVDGYEQYF. Full variable domain (rest looked up from reference TRBV2 and TRBJ2-7): EPEVTQTPSHQVTQMGQEVILRCVPISNHLYFYWYRQILGQKVEFLVSFYNNEISEKSEIFDDQFSVERPDGSNFTLKIRSTKLEDSAMYFCASSSLGVDGYEQYFGPGTRLTVT.

The CDR3 DNA reads as TGTGCCAGCAGCTCGACCTACGGACAGGGCTACGAGCAGTACTTC. Translation: CASSSTYGQGYEQYF. The chain has TRBV7-9 and TRBJ2-7, with 8 bases identical to TRBD1. The germline V gene encodes CDR1 SEHNR and CDR2 FQNEAQ (reference sequence). This CDR3 region has 15 residues. Germline trimming cut 4 bases from V and 3 bases from J; bases unmatched to any gene: 8.

This clone was observed a few times. This chain links TRBV4-2 with TRBJ1-3; D is unresolved. The germline CDR1 and CDR2 sequences are LGHNA and YNFKEQ. V was cut by 4 bases and J by 2 bases, with 6 bases left in between. This CDR3 is built from 13 residues. This chain's CDR3 is CASSPGTGNTIYF. The CDR3 bases are TGTGCCAGCAGCCCAGGAACTGGAAACACCATATATTTT.

V and J are TRBV7-3 and TRBJ1-3; 7 bases line up with TRBD1. The CDR3 contains 13 residues. The germline V gene has CDR1 SGHTA and CDR2 FQGTGA. Trimming at V came to 2 bases and at J to 7 bases, leaving 2 bases not matched to a gene. CDR3 in amino acids: CASSLVRGNTIYF. The CDR3 DNA follows: TGTGCCAGCAGCTTAGTCAGGGGGAACACCATATATTTT.

This rearrangement joins TRBV7-3 to TRBJ2-7, with 8 bases fitting TRBD1. The germline gives CDR1 SGHTA, CDR2 FQGTGA. V was pared by 5 bases and J by 6 bases, with 3 bases of the junction left unmatched. This CDR3 comprises 12 residues. The CDR3 DNA is TGTGCCAGCAGCGCCACAGGGGGCGAGCAGTACTTC. As protein: CASSATGGEQYF.

This clone occurred once. The chain uses TRBV7-9 and TRBJ1-6; unclear D gene. CDR3 size: 13 residues. Germline-derived CDR1 and CDR2 are SEHNR and FQNEAQ (reference sequence). The V end was cut by 5 bases, the J end by 5 bases, with 7 bases between. CDR3 region: CASSPSDNSPLHF. In DNA, the CDR3 is TGTGCCAGCAGCCCATCAGATAATTCACCCCTCCACTTT.

V is TRBV2 and J is TRBJ2-5; 8 positions agree with TRBD2. V gave up 6 bases and J gave up 0 bases; unmatched junction bases: 3. The germline V gene encodes CDR1 SNHLY and CDR2 FYNNEI. The length of the CDR3 is 14 residues. DNA of the CDR3: TGTGCCAGCAGCCCGGGACTAGACCAAGAGACCCAGTACTTC. Translating it yields CASSPGLDQETQYF.

The rearrangement links TRBV5-1 to TRBJ1-4, with 10 positions matching TRBD1. V shed 0 bases and J 6 bases; nucleotides not matched to a gene: 2. The CDR3 is 15 residues long. Germline CDR1 reads SGHRS; CDR2 reads YFSETQ. The chain's CDR3 is CASSLGTGGYEKLFF. The CDR3 nucleotides read TGCGCCAGCAGCTTGGGGACAGGGGGTTATGAAAAACTGTTTTTT.

The chain is built from TRBV6-5 and TRBJ1-1; 7 bases match TRBD1. The ends lost 0 bases at V and 7 bases at J; junction bases unmatched: 5. Per the germline V gene, CDR1 is MNHEY and CDR2 is SVGAGI. The length of the CDR3 is 14 residues. The CDR3, as DNA: TGTGCCAGCAGTTACTCTCGGCAGGGGGTTGAAGCTTTCTTT. This sequence encodes CASSYSRQGVEAFF.

The chain employs TRBV9 and TRBJ1-3; D perhaps matches TRBD1 (6 bases). Trimming pared 4 bases from V and 4 bases from J, leaving 21 bases between. The CDR3 sequence is 17 residues long. CDR1 SGDLS and CDR2 YYNGEE come from the germline V gene. The CDR3 loop is CASSPRGQSSPGNTIYF. The CDR3 nucleotides read TGTGCCAGCAGCCCCAGAGGACAGTCGTCACCCGGAAACACCATATATTTT. The full variable domain, completed using reference TRBV9 and TRBJ1-3, is DSGVTQTPKHLITATGQRVTLRCSPRSGDLSVYWYQQSLDQGLQFLIQYYNGEERAKGNILERFSAQQFPDLHSELNLSSLELGDSALYFCASSPRGQSSPGNTIYFGEGSWLTVV.